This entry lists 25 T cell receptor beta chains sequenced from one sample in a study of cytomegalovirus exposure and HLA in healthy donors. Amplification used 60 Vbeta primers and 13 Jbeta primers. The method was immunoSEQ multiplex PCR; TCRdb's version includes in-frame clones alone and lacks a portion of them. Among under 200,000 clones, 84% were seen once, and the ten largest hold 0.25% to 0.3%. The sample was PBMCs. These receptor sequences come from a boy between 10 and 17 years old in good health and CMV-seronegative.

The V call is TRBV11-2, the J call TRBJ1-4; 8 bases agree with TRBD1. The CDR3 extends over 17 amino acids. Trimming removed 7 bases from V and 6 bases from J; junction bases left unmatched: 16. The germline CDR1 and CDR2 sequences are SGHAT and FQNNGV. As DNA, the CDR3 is TGTGCCAGCAACCAGGGGGCCATAGCCGGGCACTATGAAAAACTGTTTTTT. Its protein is CASNQGAIAGHYEKLFF.

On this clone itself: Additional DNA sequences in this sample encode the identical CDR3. Here the CDR3 DNA reads TGTGCCAGCAGCTTAGATCCTAGCGGGAGTTACGAGCAGTACTTC. It is translated as CASSLDPSGSYEQYF. This chain joins TRBV7-2 and TRBJ2-7; TRBD2 matches at 10 bases. Germline loops: CDR1 SGHTA, CDR2 FQGNSA. The CDR3 sequence is 15 residues long. V lost 1 base and J lost 4; bases outside the gene matches: 4.

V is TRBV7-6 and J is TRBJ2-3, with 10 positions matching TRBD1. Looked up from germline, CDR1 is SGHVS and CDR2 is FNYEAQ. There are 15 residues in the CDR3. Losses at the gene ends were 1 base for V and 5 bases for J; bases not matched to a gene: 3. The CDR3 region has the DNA TGTGCCAGCAGCTTAGGAGGGACAGGGGTAGATACGCAGTATTTT. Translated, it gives CASSLGGTGVDTQYF.

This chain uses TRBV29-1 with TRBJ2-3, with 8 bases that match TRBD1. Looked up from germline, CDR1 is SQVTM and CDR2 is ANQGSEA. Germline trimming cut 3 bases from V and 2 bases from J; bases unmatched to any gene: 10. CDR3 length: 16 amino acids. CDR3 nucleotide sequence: TGCAGCGTTGAGAGGGCAGGGGGCGCAGTCACAGATACGCAGTATTTT. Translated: CSVERAGGAVTDTQYF.

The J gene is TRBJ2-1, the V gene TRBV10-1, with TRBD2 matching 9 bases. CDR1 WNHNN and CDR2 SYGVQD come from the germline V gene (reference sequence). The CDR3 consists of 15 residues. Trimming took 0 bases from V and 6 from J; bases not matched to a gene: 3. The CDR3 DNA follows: TGCGCCAGCAGTGAGTCCGGGACTAGCCGCAATGAGCAGTTCTTC. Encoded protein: CASSESGTSRNEQFF.

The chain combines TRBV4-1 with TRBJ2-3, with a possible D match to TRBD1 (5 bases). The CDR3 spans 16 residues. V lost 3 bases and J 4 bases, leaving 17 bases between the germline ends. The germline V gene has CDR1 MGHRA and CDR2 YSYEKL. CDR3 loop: CASSQDLYRIADTQYF. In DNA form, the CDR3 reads TGCGCCAGCAGCCAGGATTTATACAGGATCGCAGATACGCAGTATTTT.

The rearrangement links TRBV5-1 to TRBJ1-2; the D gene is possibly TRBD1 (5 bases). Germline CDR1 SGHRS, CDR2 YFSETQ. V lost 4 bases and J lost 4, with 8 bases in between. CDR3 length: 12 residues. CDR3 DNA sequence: TGCGCCAGCAGCGGGGGGGGCTATGGCTACACCTTC. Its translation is CASSGGGYGYTF.

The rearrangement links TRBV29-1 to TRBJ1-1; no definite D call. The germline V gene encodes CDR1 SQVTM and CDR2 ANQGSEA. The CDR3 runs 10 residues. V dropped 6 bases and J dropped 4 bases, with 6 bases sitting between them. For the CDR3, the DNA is TGCAGCGTGGGAGGCACTGAAGCTTTCTTT. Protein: CSVGGTEAFF.

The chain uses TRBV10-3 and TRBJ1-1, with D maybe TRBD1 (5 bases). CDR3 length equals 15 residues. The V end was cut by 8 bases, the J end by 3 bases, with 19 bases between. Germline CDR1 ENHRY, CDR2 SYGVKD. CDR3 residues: CAIGISRGGDTEAFF. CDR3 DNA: TGTGCCATCGGCATTTCTAGGGGAGGTGACACTGAAGCTTTCTTT.

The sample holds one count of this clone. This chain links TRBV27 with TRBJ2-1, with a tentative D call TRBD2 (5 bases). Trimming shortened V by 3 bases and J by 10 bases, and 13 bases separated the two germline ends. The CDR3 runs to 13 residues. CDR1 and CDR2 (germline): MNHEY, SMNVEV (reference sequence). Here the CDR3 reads CASSFTPGMEQFF. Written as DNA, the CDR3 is TGTGCCAGCAGTTTTACGCCGGGGATGGAGCAGTTCTTC.

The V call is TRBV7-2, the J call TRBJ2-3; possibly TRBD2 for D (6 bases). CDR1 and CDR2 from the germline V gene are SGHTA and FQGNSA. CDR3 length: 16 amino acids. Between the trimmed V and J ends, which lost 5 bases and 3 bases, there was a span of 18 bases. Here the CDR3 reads CASSPSRGSGTDTQYF. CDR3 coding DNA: TGTGCCAGCAGCCCCAGTCGAGGTAGCGGTACAGATACGCAGTATTTT. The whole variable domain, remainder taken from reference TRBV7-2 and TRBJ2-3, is GAGVSQSPSNKVTEKGKDVELRCDPISGHTALYWYRQSLGQGLEFLIYFQGNSAPDKSGLPSDRFSAERTGGSVSTLTIQRTQQEDSAVYLCASSPSRGSGTDTQYFGPGTRLTVL.

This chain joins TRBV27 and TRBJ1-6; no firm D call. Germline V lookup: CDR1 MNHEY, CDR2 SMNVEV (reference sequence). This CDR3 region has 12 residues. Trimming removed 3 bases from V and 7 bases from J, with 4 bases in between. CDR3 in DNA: TGTGCCAGCAGTTTCTCGAATTCACCCCTCCACTTT. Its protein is CASSFSNSPLHF.

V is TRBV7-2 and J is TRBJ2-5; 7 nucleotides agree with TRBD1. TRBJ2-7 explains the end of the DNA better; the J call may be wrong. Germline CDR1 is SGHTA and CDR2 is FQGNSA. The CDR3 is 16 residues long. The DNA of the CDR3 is TGTGCCAGCAGCCGAGAAAGTCGACAGGGATCCTACGAGCAGTACTTC. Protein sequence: CASSRESRQGSYEQYF.

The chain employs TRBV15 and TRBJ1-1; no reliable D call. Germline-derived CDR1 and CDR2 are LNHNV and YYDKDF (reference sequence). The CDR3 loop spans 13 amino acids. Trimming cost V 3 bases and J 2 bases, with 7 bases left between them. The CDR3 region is CATSRGDNTEAFF. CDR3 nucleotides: TGTGCCACCAGCAGGGGCGATAACACTGAAGCTTTCTTT. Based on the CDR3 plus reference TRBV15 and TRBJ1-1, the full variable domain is DAMVIQNPRYQVTQFGKPVTLSCSQTLNHNVMYWYQQKSSQAPKLLFHYYDKDFNNEADTPDNFQSRRPNTSFCFLDIRSPGLGDTAMYLCATSRGDNTEAFFGQGTRLTVV.

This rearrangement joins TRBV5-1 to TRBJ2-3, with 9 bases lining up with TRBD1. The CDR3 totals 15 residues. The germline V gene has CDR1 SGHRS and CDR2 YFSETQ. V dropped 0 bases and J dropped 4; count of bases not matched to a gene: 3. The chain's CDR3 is CASSLGDRDSDTQYF. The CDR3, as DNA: TGCGCCAGCAGCTTGGGGGACAGGGATTCAGATACGCAGTATTTT.

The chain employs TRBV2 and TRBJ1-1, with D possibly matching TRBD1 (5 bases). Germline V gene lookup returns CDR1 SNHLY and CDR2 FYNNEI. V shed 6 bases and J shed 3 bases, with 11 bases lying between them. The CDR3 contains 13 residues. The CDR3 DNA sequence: TGTGCCAGCAGGGGGGGGATGGACACTGAAGCTTTCTTT. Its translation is CASRGGMDTEAFF.

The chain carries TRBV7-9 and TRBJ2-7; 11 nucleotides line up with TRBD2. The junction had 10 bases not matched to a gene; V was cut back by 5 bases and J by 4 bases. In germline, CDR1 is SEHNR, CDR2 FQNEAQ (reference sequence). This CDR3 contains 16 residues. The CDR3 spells CASSSTASGRRYEQYF. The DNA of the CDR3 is TGTGCCAGCAGCAGTACCGCTAGCGGGAGGCGGTACGAGCAGTACTTC.

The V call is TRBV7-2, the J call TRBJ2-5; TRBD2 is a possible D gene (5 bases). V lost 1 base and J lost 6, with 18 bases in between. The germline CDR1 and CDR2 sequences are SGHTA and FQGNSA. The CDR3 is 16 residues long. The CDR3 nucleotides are TGTGCCAGCAGCTTAGGCCCTCTAGCAGTCCCCCAGACCCAGTACTTC. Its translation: CASSLGPLAVPQTQYF.

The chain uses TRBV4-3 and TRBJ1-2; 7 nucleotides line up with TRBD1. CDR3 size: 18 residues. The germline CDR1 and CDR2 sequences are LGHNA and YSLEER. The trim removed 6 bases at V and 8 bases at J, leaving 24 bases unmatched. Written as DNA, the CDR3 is TGCGCCAGCAGTGCAACCCAGGGGGATAGAAGCCCGAGAGAGGGCTACACCTTC. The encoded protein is CASSATQGDRSPREGYTF.

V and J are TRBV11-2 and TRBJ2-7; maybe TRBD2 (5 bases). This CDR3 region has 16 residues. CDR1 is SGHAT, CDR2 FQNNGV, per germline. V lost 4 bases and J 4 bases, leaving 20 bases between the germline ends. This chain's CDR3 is CASSSIREAATYEQYF. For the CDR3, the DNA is TGTGCCAGCAGCTCCATCCGGGAAGCAGCTACTTACGAGCAGTACTTC.

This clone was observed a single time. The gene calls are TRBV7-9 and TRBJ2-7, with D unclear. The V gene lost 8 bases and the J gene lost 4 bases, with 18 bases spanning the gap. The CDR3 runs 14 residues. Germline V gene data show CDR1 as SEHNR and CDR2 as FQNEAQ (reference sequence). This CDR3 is CASGQLEEKYEQYF. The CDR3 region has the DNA TGTGCCAGCGGCCAGCTAGAGGAAAAGTACGAGCAGTACTTC.

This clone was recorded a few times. The CDR3 nucleotides are TGTGCCAGCTCCTCCGGGGTGCAGGAGCCCAATCAGCCCCAGCATTTT. Its protein product is CASSSGVQEPNQPQHF. This chain links TRBV27 with TRBJ1-5; D gene uncertain. The CDR3 has 16 amino acids. Germline CDR1 MNHEY, CDR2 SMNVEV (reference sequence). The V end was cut by 8 bases, the J end by 3 bases, with 20 bases between.

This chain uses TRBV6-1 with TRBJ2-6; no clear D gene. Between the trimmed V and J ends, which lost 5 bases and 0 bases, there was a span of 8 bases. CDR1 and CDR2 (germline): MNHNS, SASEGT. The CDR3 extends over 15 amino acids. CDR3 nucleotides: TGTGCCAGCAGTATGCAGATCTCTGGGGCCAACGTCCTGACTTTC. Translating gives CASSMQISGANVLTF.

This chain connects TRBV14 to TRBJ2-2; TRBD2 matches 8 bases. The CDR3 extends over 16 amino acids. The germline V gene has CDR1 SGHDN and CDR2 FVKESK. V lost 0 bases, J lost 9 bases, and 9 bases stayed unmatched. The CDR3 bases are TGTGCCAGCAGCCAAGATCGGTGGACTAGCCGCTGGGAGCTGTTTTTT. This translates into CASSQDRWTSRWELFF.

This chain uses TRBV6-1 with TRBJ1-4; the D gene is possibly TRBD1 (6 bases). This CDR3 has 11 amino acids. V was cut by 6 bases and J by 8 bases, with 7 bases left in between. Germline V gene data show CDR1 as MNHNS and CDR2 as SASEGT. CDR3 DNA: TGTGCCAGCAGGGGGGCAGAAAAACTGTTTTTT. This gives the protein CASRGAEKLFF.